The following is a TCR beta chain sequence with its context. The antigen is not known. Trimming left V 2 bases short and J 4 bases short, with 12 bases between. The CDR3 has 14 amino acids. Germline V gene data show CDR1 as KGHSH and CDR2 as LQKENI. Primers for the PCR totalled 60 Vbeta and 13 Jbeta. Clones were read by immunoSEQ multiplex PCR, and TCRdb kept only the in-frame ones, dropping some. The sample yields 130,000 or so clones, about 76% seen once. The data were taken from a study of cytomegalovirus exposure and HLA in healthy donors. The study, taken as a whole, reports: Later analysis indicated greater clonal expansion among HLA-associated TCR beta chains than among equally common other chains.

Sequenced: PBMCs. This sequence originates from a man aged 35-49 years in good health and CMV-seropositive. The J gene is TRBJ2-7, the V gene TRBV18; D is possibly TRBD2 (6 bases). The CDR3 DNA follows: TGTGCCAGCTCACCAATGGCCCGGGGGTACGAGCAGTACTTC. This gives the protein CASSPMARGYEQYF.